This TCR beta chain is drawn from a study of T cell responses to AZD1222 COVID-19 vaccine. Measured with immunoSEQ multiplex PCR; TCRdb has only the in-frame clones, and not every one. The sample lists 110,000 to 150,000 clones, 80% to 95% occurring once. Study observations and caveats: Two doses of AZD1222 preceded a rise in Spike-specific TCR breadth and depth. Seropositive AZD1222 recipients at baseline numbered only five or six.

Points on this clone: No antigen is known for it.

Material: peripheral blood, obtained on day 0 of AZD1222 vaccination. The source is an adult in good health.

The CDR3 loop is CATSGGRNQPQHF. Written as DNA, the CDR3 is TGTGCCACCAGTGGCGGACGGAATCAGCCCCAGCATTTT. V gene TRBV24-1 combines with J gene TRBJ1-5, with D unresolved. This CDR3 spans 13 amino acids. Per germline, CDR1 KGHDR and CDR2 SFDVKD. V lost 5 bases to trimming and J lost 4 bases, with 8 bases between them.